These 14 T cell receptor beta chains originate from one sample sequenced in a study of blood T cell repertoires in COVID-19. TCRdb's table, derived via immunoSEQ multiplex PCR, lists solely in-frame clones and lacks some. The sample consists of 250,000 to 300,000 clones, about nine tenths of them appearing once. The specimen was peripheral blood. Source of these receptors: a man between 50 and 59 years old with acute or convalescent COVID-19.

The V gene is TRBV3-1 (or the pseudogene TRBV3-2), the J gene TRBJ1-6; D call uncertain. The CDR3 consists of 15 residues. Germline V gives CDR1 LGHDT, CDR2 YNNKEL (reference sequence). With 4 bases removed from V and 4 bases from J, the gap between germline ends came to 11 bases. The CDR3 here is CASSPSPGYNSPLHF. The CDR3 coding sequence is TGTGCCAGCAGCCCCTCACCCGGGTATAATTCACCCCTCCACTTT.

V is TRBV7-8 and J is TRBJ1-2, with D perhaps matching TRBD1 (6 bases). The V gene lost 4 bases and the J gene lost 4 bases, with 19 bases spanning the gap. This CDR3 contains 16 residues. Looked up from germline, CDR1 is SGHVS and CDR2 is FQNEAQ. The CDR3 nucleotides are TGTGCCAGCAGCTCCCGGGTTGACAGGCTTGCCTATGGCTACACCTTC. It is translated as CASSSRVDRLAYGYTF.

The chain employs TRBV10-1 and TRBJ2-3; D uncertain. Trimming took 3 bases from V and 0 from J, leaving 7 bases between them. The germline V gene encodes CDR1 WNHNN and CDR2 SYGVQD (reference sequence). This CDR3 comprises 14 residues. This chain's CDR3 is CASSDGSSTDTQYF. The CDR3 DNA sequence: TGCGCCAGCAGTGACGGGTCAAGCACAGATACGCAGTATTTT.

The V call is TRBV13, the J call TRBJ1-1, with 9 positions matching TRBD1. The CDR3 sequence is 15 residues long. The germline CDR1 and CDR2 sequences are PRHDT and FYEKMQ (reference sequence). V shed 5 bases, J shed 4 bases, and the junction held 8 bases outside the gene matches. The CDR3 protein is CASSLRDRASTEAFF. Here the CDR3 DNA reads TGTGCCAGCAGCCTAAGGGACAGGGCGAGCACTGAAGCTTTCTTT.

The rearrangement uses TRBV4-1 and TRBJ2-1, with TRBD2 as a possible D gene (6 bases). Germline V gives CDR1 MGHRA, CDR2 YSYEKL. Trimming pared 0 bases from V and 4 bases from J, leaving 13 bases between. CDR3 size: 16 residues. The CDR3 DNA is TGCGCCAGCAGCCAAGAGGGATTGGGGGGATACAATGAGCAGTTCTTC. Protein sequence: CASSQEGLGGYNEQFF.

This clone was recorded only once. The V and J genes are TRBV10-3 and TRBJ2-1, with D perhaps TRBD2 (5 bases). The CDR3 consists of 13 residues. Germline CDR1 and CDR2: ENHRY and SYGVKD. Trimming stripped 4 bases from V and 4 bases from J, with 8 bases between. The CDR3 DNA follows: TGTGCCATCAGTGTTAGCGCATACAATGAGCAGTTCTTC. Translation gives CAISVSAYNEQFF.

This clone was observed a handful of times. V gene TRBV7-6 combines with J gene TRBJ1-3, with D unclear. Germline V lookup: CDR1 SGHVS, CDR2 FNYEAQ. Trimming took off 1 base at V and 0 bases at J, with 7 bases between the two ends. The CDR3 covers 15 residues. DNA for the CDR3: TGTGCCAGCAGCTTAGGCGCCGGCTCTGGAAACACCATATATTTT. Amino acids: CASSLGAGSGNTIYF. The full variable domain, in which reference TRBV7-6 and TRBJ1-3 provide the parts outside the CDR3, is GAGVSQSPRYKVTKRGQDVALRCDPISGHVSLYWYRQALGQGPEFLTYFNYEAQQDKSGLPNDRFSAERPEGSISTLTIQRTEQRDSAMYRCASSLGAGSGNTIYFGEGSWLTVV.

This chain links TRBV9 with TRBJ1-2; a weak D match, TRBD1 (5 bases). CDR1 SGDLS and CDR2 YYNGEE come from the germline V gene. The CDR3 has 15 amino acids. V lost 0 bases, J lost 2 bases, and 11 bases lay in between. The CDR3 region is CASSVAVGVNYGYTF. Written as DNA, the CDR3 is TGTGCCAGCAGCGTAGCGGTAGGGGTCAACTATGGCTACACCTTC.

The rearrangement uses TRBV11-2 and TRBJ2-5; D gene unclear. V lost 1 base to trimming and J lost 5 bases, with 11 bases between them. The CDR3 length is 14 residues. From germline, CDR1 is SGHAT and CDR2 FQNNGV. This CDR3 is CASSLGYLGETQYF. The CDR3 coding sequence is TGTGCCAGCAGCTTAGGGTACCTTGGCGAGACCCAGTACTTC. The full variable domain, its missing parts supplied by reference TRBV11-2 and TRBJ2-5, is EAGVAQSPRYKIIEKRQSVAFWCNPISGHATLYWYQQILGQGPKLLIQFQNNGVVDDSQLPKDRFSAERLKGVDSTLKIQPAKLEDSAVYLCASSLGYLGETQYFGPGTRLLVL.

The rearrangement links TRBV19 to TRBJ2-7; D is perhaps TRBD1 (5 bases). Trimming cost V 5 bases and J 4 bases, with 15 bases left between them. Germline V gene data show CDR1 as LNHDA and CDR2 as SQIVND (reference sequence). The CDR3 length is 14 residues. The CDR3 DNA sequence: TGTGCCAGTAGTCAGGGCCTTTACCTATACGAGCAGTACTTC. Protein product: CASSQGLYLYEQYF.

This clone was detected a few times. The rearrangement joins TRBV6-6 to TRBJ1-3; possible D gene TRBD1, 6 bases. This CDR3 has 17 amino acids. V shed 5 bases and J shed 2 bases, with 19 bases lying between them. Germline assignment: CDR1 MNHNY and CDR2 SVGAGI (reference sequence). This CDR3 is CASSRPTGWGPGNTIYF. CDR3 bases: TGTGCCAGCAGTCGCCCGACAGGTTGGGGCCCTGGAAACACCATATATTTT.

The chain carries TRBV7-9 and TRBJ1-2, with unresolved D. This CDR3 contains 14 residues. Per the germline V gene, CDR1 is SEHNR and CDR2 is FQNEAQ (reference sequence). The V end lost 5 bases, the J end lost 5 bases, and 15 bases lay between the germline ends. The CDR3 reads CASSGRELGYGYTF. CDR3 DNA: TGTGCCAGCAGCGGACGGGAGCTAGGTTATGGCTACACCTTC.

V usage is TRBV29-1 and J usage is TRBJ1-2; 10 bases map to TRBD1. The CDR3 spans 13 residues. Germline loops: CDR1 SQVTM, CDR2 ANQGSEA. J lost 1 base, V lost 6 bases, and 2 bases had no gene match. CDR3 in amino acids: CSVGQGDNYGYTF. The CDR3 coding sequence is TGCAGCGTAGGACAGGGGGATAACTATGGCTACACCTTC.

The chain is built from TRBV4-1 and TRBJ2-2; TRBD1 aligns across 10 bases. Germline V gene lookup returns CDR1 MGHRA and CDR2 YSYEKL. The trim removed 4 bases at V and 4 bases at J, leaving 6 bases unmatched. The CDR3 has 16 amino acids. In nucleotides, the CDR3 is TGCGCCAGCAGCCGGTCCGGGACAGGGGTCACCGGGGAGCTGTTTTTT. This encodes CASSRSGTGVTGELFF.